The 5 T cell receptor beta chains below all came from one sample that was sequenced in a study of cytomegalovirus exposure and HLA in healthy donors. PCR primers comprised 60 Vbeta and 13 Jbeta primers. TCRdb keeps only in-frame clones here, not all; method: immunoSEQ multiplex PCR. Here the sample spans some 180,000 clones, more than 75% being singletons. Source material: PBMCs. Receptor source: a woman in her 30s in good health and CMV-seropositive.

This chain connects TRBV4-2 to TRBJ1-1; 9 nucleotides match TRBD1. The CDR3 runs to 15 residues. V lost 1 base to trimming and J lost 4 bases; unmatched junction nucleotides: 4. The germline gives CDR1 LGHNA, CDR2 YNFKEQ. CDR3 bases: TGTGCCAGCAGCCAAGCGAAGACAGGGGGCACTGAAGCTTTCTTT. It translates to CASSQAKTGGTEAFF.

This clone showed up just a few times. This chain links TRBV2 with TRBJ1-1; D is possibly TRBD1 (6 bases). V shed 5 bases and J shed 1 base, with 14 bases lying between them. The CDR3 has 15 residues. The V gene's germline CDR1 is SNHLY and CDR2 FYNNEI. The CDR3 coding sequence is TGTGCCAGCAGTTATTGGGGGCAACGGAACACTGAAGCTTTCTTT. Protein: CASSYWGQRNTEAFF.

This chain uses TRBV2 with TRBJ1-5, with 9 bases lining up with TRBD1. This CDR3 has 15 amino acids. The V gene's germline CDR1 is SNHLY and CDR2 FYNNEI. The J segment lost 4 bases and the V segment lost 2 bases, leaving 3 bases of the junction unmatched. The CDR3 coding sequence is TGTGCCAGCAGTGAATGGGGACAGGGAAATCAGCCCCAGCATTTT. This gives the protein CASSEWGQGNQPQHF.

The CDR3 nucleotides read TGTGCCAGCAGCTTACTAGCGGGGGGACCTGACACGCAGTATTTT. Residues: CASSLLAGGPDTQYF. The rearrangement links TRBV7-2 to TRBJ2-3; 11 bases align to TRBD2. CDR3 length: 15 residues. Germline CDR1 reads SGHTA; CDR2 reads FQGNSA. Losses at the gene ends were 2 bases for V and 9 bases for J; bases not matched to a gene: 7. The variable domain in full, completed from reference TRBV7-2 and TRBJ2-3, reads GAGVSQSPSNKVTEKGKDVELRCDPISGHTALYWYRQSLGQGLEFLIYFQGNSAPDKSGLPSDRFSAERTGGSVSTLTIQRTQQEDSAVYLCASSLLAGGPDTQYFGPGTRLTVL.

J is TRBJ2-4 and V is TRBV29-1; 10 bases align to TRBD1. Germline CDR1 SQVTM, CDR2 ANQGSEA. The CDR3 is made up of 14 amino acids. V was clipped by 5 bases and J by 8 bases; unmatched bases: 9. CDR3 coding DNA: TGCAGCGTTCCGGGGGACAGGGGAGGAGACATTCAGTACTTC. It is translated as CSVPGDRGGDIQYF.